This T cell receptor beta chain was recorded in a study of cytomegalovirus exposure and HLA in healthy donors. This clone was found once. Its specificity is unknown. The study's findings and limits: It was likely that a cluster of highly shared sequence variants was a sequencing artifact. Many donors shared some public TCRs, even though most TCR sequences were rare. There were under 200 TCR beta chains listed as cytomegalovirus-associated.

Germline lookup yields CDR1 SNHLY and CDR2 FYNNEI. This CDR3 is 16 amino acids long. Germline trimming cut 1 base from V and 8 bases from J; bases unmatched to any gene: 12. Use of 60 Vbeta and 13 Jbeta primers characterized the PCR. Method: immunoSEQ multiplex PCR; TCRdb's copy keeps in-frame clones and lacks some. This table has fewer than 150,000 clones, around 74% appearing once. This rearrangement joins TRBV2 to TRBJ2-3; TRBD2 matches 7 bases. Sequencing was performed on PBMCs. This TCR derives from a man aged 25-40 years in good health and CMV-seronegative. The CDR3 region has the DNA TGTGCCAGCAGTGAAGGGCCAGGGAGGGAAATAGCTACGCAGTATTTT. Residues: CASSEGPGREIATQYF.